A single sample is the source of the 30 T cell receptor beta chains below, sequenced in a study of circulating CD8 cells and anti-PD-1 response in melanoma. Live CD3+CD8+TCRalphabeta+ cells were sorted into four subsets by PD-1 and/or TIGIT. TCR libraries were prepared from roughly 14 ng of total RNA with the QIAseq Immune Repertoire TCR panel. TCRdb processed the reads anew with MiXCR; each CDR3 protein has one entry. Among 900 to 1,200 distinct CDR3 sequences listed, 9.5% to 13% were seen once. The sample here was CD8+ T cells from PBMCs, taken at baseline or after one month of anti-PD-1 therapy (not recorded which). The receptor source for this set is a human donor with melanoma.

This clonotype is classed as medium-sized. The V call is TRBV7-9, the J call TRBJ2-3; D unresolved. The germline V gene has CDR1 SEHNR and CDR2 FQNEAQ (reference sequence). V was cut by 4 bases and J by 4 bases, with 9 bases left in between. This CDR3 spans 13 amino acids. The CDR3 region has the DNA TGTGCCAGCAGCTACCCAGAGGCAGATACGCAGTATTTT. Its translation: CASSYPEADTQYF.

This clonotype is medium-sized by share. The chain uses TRBV27 and TRBJ2-3, with 14 bases matching TRBD2. CDR1 MNHEY and CDR2 SMNVEV come from the germline V gene (reference sequence). The CDR3 runs to 14 residues. Unmatched junction bases numbered 2, after V lost 4 bases and J lost 8 bases. The CDR3 nucleotides read TGTGCCAGCAGTTCAGGACTAGCGGGGGGTACGCAGTATTTT. Translating it yields CASSSGLAGGTQYF.

By its share, this clonotype is medium-sized. The chain combines TRBV29-1 with TRBJ1-4; no firm D call. The germline CDR1 and CDR2 sequences are SQVTM and ANQGSEA. CDR3 length equals 11 residues. V was shortened by 6 bases and J by 10 bases, with 12 bases between the two germline ends. The CDR3 nucleotides read TGCAGCGTGGACCTATCTGGAAAACTGTTTTTT. It translates to CSVDLSGKLFF. Variable domain in full (rest from reference TRBV29-1 and TRBJ1-4): SAVISQKPSRDICQRGTSLTIQCQVDSQVTMMFWYRQQPGQSLTLIATANQGSEATYESGFVIDKFPISRPNLTFSTLTVSNMSPEDSSIYLCSVDLSGKLFFGSGTQLSVL.

V and J are TRBV7-3 and TRBJ2-5; 8 bases line up with TRBD2. CDR3 length equals 11 residues. Trimming cost V 9 bases and J 5 bases; bases outside gene matches: 2. CDR1 is SGHTA and CDR2 is FQGTGA in the germline V gene. This chain's CDR3 is CASRGGETQYF. As DNA, the CDR3 is TGTGCCAGTCGGGGGGGCGAGACCCAGTACTTC.

This clonotype was found a few times. This chain connects TRBV19 to TRBJ1-1; no firm D call. The CDR3 has 14 residues. Germline CDR1 is LNHDA and CDR2 is SQIVND (reference sequence). Trimming removed 3 bases at V and 0 bases at J, with 8 bases between. DNA for the CDR3: TGTGCCAGTAGTATTGAACAGCTGAACACTGAAGCTTTCTTT. It encodes CASSIEQLNTEAFF.

By share, this clonotype counts as medium-sized. The chain recombines TRBV29-1 with TRBJ1-2; weak D call: TRBD1 (5 bases). V dropped 6 bases and J dropped 5 bases, with 16 bases sitting between them. Looked up from germline, CDR1 is SQVTM and CDR2 is ANQGSEA. This CDR3 spans 13 amino acids. CDR3 residues: CSVGGGRRYGYTF. CDR3 DNA: TGCAGCGTCGGGGGAGGGAGAAGATATGGCTACACCTTC. Full variable domain (remainder filled in from reference TRBV29-1 and TRBJ1-2): SAVISQKPSRDICQRGTSLTIQCQVDSQVTMMFWYRQQPGQSLTLIATANQGSEATYESGFVIDKFPISRPNLTFSTLTVSNMSPEDSSIYLCSVGGGRRYGYTFGSGTRLTVV.

This clonotype is large (0.1 to 1%). This rearrangement joins TRBV28 to TRBJ2-3, with D perhaps matching TRBD1 or TRBD2 (5 bases each). This CDR3 comprises 15 residues. The germline V gene encodes CDR1 MDHEN and CDR2 SYDVKM. V was shortened by 5 bases and J by 5 bases, with 17 bases between the two germline ends. CDR3 sequence: CASSSGASSIDTQYF. CDR3 coding DNA: TGTGCCAGCAGTAGTGGGGCTAGCTCCATAGATACGCAGTATTTT.

Concerning this clonotype: A read error may explain this, as a much larger clone is one base away. The V call is TRBV19, the J call TRBJ2-7; TRBD1 might be the D (5 bases). Germline assignment: CDR1 LNHDA and CDR2 SQIVND (reference sequence). Trimming removed 4 bases at V and 6 bases at J, with 10 bases between. The length of the CDR3 is 12 residues. The CDR3 nucleotides read TGTGCCAGTAGTACCTCAGGGCTCGAGCAGTACTTC. Translating gives CASSTSGLEQYF.

This clonotype was found a few times. J is TRBJ2-1 and V is TRBV28; D is unresolved. The germline V gene encodes CDR1 MDHEN and CDR2 SYDVKM. V dropped 3 bases and J dropped 10 bases, with 4 bases sitting between them. This CDR3 spans 10 amino acids. This chain's CDR3 is CASSFREQFF. CDR3 DNA sequence: TGTGCCAGCAGTTTCCGGGAGCAGTTCTTC.

The chain uses TRBV30 and TRBJ2-7, with D uncertain. Germline V gene sequence: CDR1 GTSNPN, CDR2 SVGIG (reference sequence). V was clipped by 8 bases and J by 2 bases, with 19 bases between them. This CDR3 region has 14 residues. The CDR3 DNA sequence: TGTGCCGGCGTAGCCGGTCTCTCCACCTACGAGCAGTACTTC. It yields the protein CAGVAGLSTYEQYF.

Within the sample, this clonotype is medium-sized. The chain is built from TRBV4-3 and TRBJ1-1; D is ambiguous. V dropped 1 base and J dropped 0 bases, with 9 bases sitting between them. This CDR3 spans 15 amino acids. Germline V gene lookup returns CDR1 LGHNA and CDR2 YSLEER. The CDR3: CASSQVTQLNTEAFF. Here the CDR3 DNA reads TGCGCCAGCAGCCAAGTAACTCAGTTGAACACTGAAGCTTTCTTT.

Relative to its sample, this clonotype is medium-sized. The chain is built from TRBV4-1 and TRBJ1-1, with D maybe TRBD1 (6 bases). Germline V gene data show CDR1 as MGHRA and CDR2 as YSYEKL. Trimming removed 8 bases at V and 1 base at J, with 11 bases between. The CDR3 is made up of 13 amino acids. In DNA, the CDR3 is TGCGCCAGCCGGCTGGGGGCGAACACTGAAGCTTTCTTT. Translated, it gives CASRLGANTEAFF.

In its sample, this clonotype ranks as medium-sized. V gene TRBV4-3 combines with J gene TRBJ1-1, with D maybe TRBD1 (5 bases). V was clipped by 2 bases and J by 0 bases, with 10 bases between them. The CDR3 has 15 amino acids. Germline V gene sequence: CDR1 LGHNA, CDR2 YSLEER. The CDR3 here is CASSQSSRVNTEAFF. The DNA for the CDR3 is TGCGCCAGCAGCCAAAGTTCCAGGGTGAACACTGAAGCTTTCTTT.

In this sample, this clonotype is medium-sized. The chain couples TRBV27 to TRBJ1-5; D is possibly TRBD1 (6 bases). The germline CDR1 and CDR2 sequences are MNHEY and SMNVEV (reference sequence). V dropped 3 bases and J dropped 6 bases, with 15 bases sitting between them. CDR3 length: 15 residues. CDR3 coding DNA: TGTGCCAGCAGTTTTTTGGGGGCGAAAGGTCAGCCCCAGCATTTT. Its translation is CASSFLGAKGQPQHF.

This clonotype ranks as large. This sequence joins TRBV1 and TRBJ2-3; no DNA check was done on the table's D call, TRBD2. TRBV1 is given as a pseudogene. The length of the CDR3 is 17 residues. Written as DNA, the CDR3 is TGCACCAGCAGCCAAGTTGGTTCTAGCGGGCCCACAGATACGCAGTATTTT. This encodes CTSSQVGSSGPTDTQYF.

This clonotype was counted a few times. A much larger clone sits a single nucleotide away, making a read error possible. The conserved phenylalanine or tryptophan is not found at the CDR3 terminus, so this likely reflects a read error. It is unclear where the CDR3 begins or ends on the DNA, so no DNA is shown, and the CDR3 is as TCRdb lists it. The J gene is TRBJ2-5, the V gene TRBV19; the listed D gene, TRBD1, was not tested against the DNA. The CDR3 spans 14 residues, counting both ends. Germline values: CDR1 LNHDA, CDR2 SQIVND (reference sequence). The CDR3 spells CASSIALAGTPRYL.

Sample share makes this clonotype medium-sized. The chain couples TRBV5-5 to TRBJ2-1; D remains ambiguous. Germline assignment: CDR1 SGHKS and CDR2 YYEKEE (reference sequence). V lost 5 bases, J lost 6 bases, and 12 bases lay in between. The CDR3 is 13 amino acids. In nucleotides, the CDR3 is TGTGCCAGCAGAGATTTTAGGCCCAATGAGCAGTTCTTC. Translated: CASRDFRPNEQFF. The full variable domain, rest sourced from reference TRBV5-5 and TRBJ2-1, is DAGVTQSPTHLIKTRGQQVTLRCSPISGHKSVSWYQQVLGQGPQFIFQYYEKEERGRGNFPDRFSARQFPNYSSELNVNALLLGDSALYLCASRDFRPNEQFFGPGTRLTVL.

Relative to its sample, this clonotype is medium-sized. The J gene is TRBJ2-3, the V gene TRBV5-1; tentative D call: TRBD2 (6 bases). The V and J ends lost 6 bases and 2 bases respectively, with 16 bases between them. This CDR3 is 15 amino acids long. Germline CDR1 reads SGHRS; CDR2 reads YFSETQ. CDR3 DNA: TGCGCCAGCACCACCCTAGCGTCCGACACAGATACGCAGTATTTT. It encodes CASTTLASDTDTQYF. Full variable domain (missing parts from reference TRBV5-1 and TRBJ2-3): KAGVTQTPRYLIKTRGQQVTLSCSPISGHRSVSWYQQTPGQGLQFLFEYFSETQRNKGNFPGRFSGRQFSNSRSEMNVSTLELGDSALYLCASTTLASDTDTQYFGPGTRLTVL.

V and J are TRBV2 and TRBJ1-2, with D unresolved. V lost 0 bases to trimming and J lost 7 bases, with 12 bases between them. This CDR3 comprises 14 residues. The germline gives CDR1 SNHLY, CDR2 FYNNEI. DNA of the CDR3: TGTGCCAGCAGTGAAGCCCCCAGGCTAATTGGCTACACCTTC. It translates to CASSEAPRLIGYTF.

By proportion, this clonotype is medium-sized. The gene calls are TRBV14 and TRBJ2-7, with D perhaps matching TRBD1 (5 bases). CDR1 is SGHDN, CDR2 FVKESK, per germline. The CDR3 is 16 residues long. The V end lost 0 bases, the J end lost 6 bases, and 18 bases lay between the germline ends. In DNA, the CDR3 is TGTGCCAGCAGCCAAGAGGCCAGGGTCCCTTCACCCGAGCAGTACTTC. The encoded protein is CASSQEARVPSPEQYF.

The chain recombines TRBV19 with TRBJ2-1, with a possible D match to TRBD1 (6 bases). The V and J ends lost 1 base and 3 bases respectively, with 10 bases between them. Germline assignment: CDR1 LNHDA and CDR2 SQIVND (reference sequence). This CDR3 region has 15 residues. The CDR3 loop is CASSIGDTYYNEQFF. In DNA, the CDR3 is TGTGCCAGTAGTATAGGGGACACATACTACAATGAGCAGTTCTTC.

By share, this clonotype ranks as medium-sized. This chain uses TRBV6-6 with TRBJ1-1, with D unresolved. The CDR3 length is 14 residues. The V and J ends lost 4 bases and 4 bases respectively, with 13 bases between them. Germline lookup yields CDR1 MNHNY and CDR2 SVGAGI (reference sequence). This CDR3 is CASSSPNKGTEAFF. As DNA, the CDR3 is TGTGCCAGCAGTTCGCCCAACAAGGGCACTGAAGCTTTCTTT.

By share of the sample, this clonotype is medium-sized (0.01 to 0.1%). V and J are TRBV9 and TRBJ2-7; TRBD1 matches 11 bases. This CDR3 comprises 15 residues. Germline CDR1 is SGDLS and CDR2 is YYNGEE. V gave up 4 bases and J gave up 3 bases; unmatched junction bases: 6. The CDR3 DNA is TGTGCCAGCAGCCCCAGGGGGACAGGGGGCTACGAGCAGTACTTC. This codes for CASSPRGTGGYEQYF. Drawing the rest from reference TRBV9 and TRBJ2-7, the complete variable domain is DSGVTQTPKHLITATGQRVTLRCSPRSGDLSVYWYQQSLDQGLQFLIQYYNGEERAKGNILERFSAQQFPDLHSELNLSSLELGDSALYFCASSPRGTGGYEQYFGPGTRLTVT.

This clonotype is medium-sized (0.01 to 0.1%). The gene calls are TRBV19 and TRBJ2-1; TRBD2 matches 11 bases. The CDR3 totals 16 residues. After removal of 5 bases from V and 3 bases from J, the junction contained 6 bases not matched to a gene. Germline CDR1 and CDR2: LNHDA and SQIVND (reference sequence). The CDR3 coding sequence is TGTGCCAGTAGTGTGTCCGGGACTAGCGGCTACAATGAGCAGTTCTTC. Translating it yields CASSVSGTSGYNEQFF.

This clonotype was seen a handful of times. V gene TRBV28 combines with J gene TRBJ2-1; D ambiguous. Trimming cost V 0 bases and J 10 bases, with 4 bases left between them. The CDR3 is made up of 11 amino acids. Per germline, CDR1 MDHEN and CDR2 SYDVKM. For the CDR3, the DNA is TGTGCCAGCAGTTTATGGGGGGAGCAGTTCTTC. This gives the protein CASSLWGEQFF.

This clonotype is labeled as medium-sized. The V gene is TRBV9, the J gene TRBJ2-3; a possible D gene is TRBD1 (6 bases). V dropped 0 bases and J dropped 4 bases, with 15 bases sitting between them. The germline V gene has CDR1 SGDLS and CDR2 YYNGEE. This CDR3 spans 16 amino acids. The CDR3 sequence is CASSVGAGDKADTQYF. CDR3 DNA sequence: TGTGCCAGCAGCGTAGGGGCAGGGGATAAGGCAGATACGCAGTATTTT.

This clonotype qualifies as medium-sized. The chain combines TRBV9 with TRBJ2-1; the D gene is possibly TRBD2 (5 bases). The V end was cut by 0 bases, the J end by 4 bases, with 20 bases between. The CDR3 totals 18 residues. CDR1 and CDR2 (germline): SGDLS, YYNGEE. DNA of the CDR3: TGTGCCAGCAGCGTAGCTGACGGGATCTTGGTAGGTTACAATGAGCAGTTCTTC. This sequence encodes CASSVADGILVGYNEQFF.

This clonotype is labeled medium-sized. This sequence joins TRBV7-2 and TRBJ2-7; D unclear. Germline values: CDR1 SGHTA, CDR2 FQGNSA. The CDR3 runs to 13 residues. V gave up 5 bases and J gave up 6 bases, with 14 bases separating them. In nucleotides, the CDR3 is TGTGCCAGCAGCCGTCCCTCCTGGTCCGAGCAGTACTTC. This codes for CASSRPSWSEQYF.

For this clonotype: A much larger clone differs from this one at a single base, so this may be a read error. The chain couples TRBV14 to TRBJ1-2; tentatively, D is TRBD1 (5 bases). CDR1 and CDR2 (germline): SGHDN, FVKESK. The CDR3 contains 17 residues. Trimming pared 0 bases from V and 0 bases from J, leaving 14 bases between. CDR3 bases: TGTGCCAGCAGCCAAGACCCTTGGGGGATAGCTAACTATGGCTACACCTTC. This translates into CASSQDPWGIANYGYTF. The full variable domain, in which reference TRBV14 and TRBJ1-2 provide the parts outside the CDR3, is EAGVTQFPSHSVIEKGQTVTLRCDPISGHDNLYWYRRVMGKEIKFLLHFVKESKQDESGMPNNRFLAERTGGTYSTLKVQPAELEDSGVYFCASSQDPWGIANYGYTFGSGTRLTVV.

In its sample, this clonotype ranks as large. The gene calls are TRBV9 and TRBJ1-2; D possibly corresponds to TRBD1 (6 bases). Germline V gives CDR1 SGDLS, CDR2 YYNGEE. The CDR3 is 13 residues long. With 3 bases removed from V and 4 bases from J, the gap between germline ends came to 10 bases. This CDR3 is CASSAGQLYGYTF. The CDR3 DNA is TGTGCCAGCAGCGCCGGACAGCTCTATGGCTACACCTTC.